This TCR beta chain was identified during a study of blood T cell repertoires in COVID-19. At the level of the study: The origin of the acute and convalescent COVID-19 samples was the United States, Italy and Spain.

The germline gives CDR1 SGHNT, CDR2 YYREEE (reference sequence). The CDR3 is 11 amino acids. V dropped 4 bases and J dropped 6 bases, with 8 bases sitting between them. This clone was found once. The protocol was immunoSEQ multiplex PCR, while the TCRdb copy is restricted to in-frame clones and leaves out a portion. The sample carries around 290,000 clones, approximately 89% recorded once. The receptor was derived from a woman in her 50s who had recovered from COVID-19. Sequencing was done on a sample of peripheral blood. V and J are TRBV5-4 and TRBJ2-7; D gene unclear. The CDR3 bases are TGTGCCAGCAGCAACAACATCGAGCAGTACTTC. Its protein product is CASSNNIEQYF.